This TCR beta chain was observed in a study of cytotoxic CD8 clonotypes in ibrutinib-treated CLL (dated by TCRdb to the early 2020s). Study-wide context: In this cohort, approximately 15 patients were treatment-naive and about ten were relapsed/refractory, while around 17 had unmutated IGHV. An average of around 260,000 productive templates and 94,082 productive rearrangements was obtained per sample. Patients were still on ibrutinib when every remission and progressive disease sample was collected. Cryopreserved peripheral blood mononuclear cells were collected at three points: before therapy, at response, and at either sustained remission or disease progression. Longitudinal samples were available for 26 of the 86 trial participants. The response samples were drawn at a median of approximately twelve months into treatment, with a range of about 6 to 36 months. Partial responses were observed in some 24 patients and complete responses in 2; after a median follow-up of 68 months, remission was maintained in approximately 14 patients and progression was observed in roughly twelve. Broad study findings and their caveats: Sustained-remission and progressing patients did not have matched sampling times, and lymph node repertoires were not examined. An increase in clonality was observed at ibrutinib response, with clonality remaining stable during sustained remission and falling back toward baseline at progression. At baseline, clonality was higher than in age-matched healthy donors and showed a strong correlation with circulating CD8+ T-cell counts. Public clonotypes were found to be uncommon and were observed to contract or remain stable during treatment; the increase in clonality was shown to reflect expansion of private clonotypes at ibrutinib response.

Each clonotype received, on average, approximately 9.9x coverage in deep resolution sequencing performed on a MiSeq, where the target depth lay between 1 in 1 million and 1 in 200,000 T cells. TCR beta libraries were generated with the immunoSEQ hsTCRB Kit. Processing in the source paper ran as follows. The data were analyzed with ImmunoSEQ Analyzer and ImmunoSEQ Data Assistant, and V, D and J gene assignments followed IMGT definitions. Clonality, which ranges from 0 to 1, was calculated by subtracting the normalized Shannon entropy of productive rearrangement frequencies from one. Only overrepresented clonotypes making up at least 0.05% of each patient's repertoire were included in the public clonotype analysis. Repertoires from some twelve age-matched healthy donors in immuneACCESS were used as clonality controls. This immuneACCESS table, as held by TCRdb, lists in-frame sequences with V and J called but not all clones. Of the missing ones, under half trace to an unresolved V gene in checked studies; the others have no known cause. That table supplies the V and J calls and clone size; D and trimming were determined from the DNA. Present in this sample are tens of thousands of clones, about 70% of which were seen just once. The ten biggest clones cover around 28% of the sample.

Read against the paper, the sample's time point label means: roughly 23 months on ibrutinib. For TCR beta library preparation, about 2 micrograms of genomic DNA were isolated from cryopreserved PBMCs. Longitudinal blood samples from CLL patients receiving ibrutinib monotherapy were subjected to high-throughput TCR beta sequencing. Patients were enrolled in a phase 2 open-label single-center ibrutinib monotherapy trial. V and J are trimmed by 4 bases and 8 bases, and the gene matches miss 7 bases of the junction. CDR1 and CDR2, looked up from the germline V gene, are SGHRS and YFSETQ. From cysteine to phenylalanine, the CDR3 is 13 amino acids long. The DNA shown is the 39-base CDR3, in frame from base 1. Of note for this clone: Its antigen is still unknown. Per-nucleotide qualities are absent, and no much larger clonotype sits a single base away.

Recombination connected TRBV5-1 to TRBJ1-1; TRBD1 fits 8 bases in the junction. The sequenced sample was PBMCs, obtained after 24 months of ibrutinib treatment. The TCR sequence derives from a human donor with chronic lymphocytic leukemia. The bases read TGCGCCAGCAGCCCGGGACAGGCCCGAGAAGCTTTCTTT. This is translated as CASSPGQAREAFF.